The 24 T cell receptor beta chains listed next were all sequenced from one sample in a study of T cells after yellow fever vaccination. TCRdb re-called the 5' RACE reads with MiXCR, one entry per CDR3 protein. The profile shows 620,000 or so distinct CDR3 sequences, 17% of them singletons. The sequences come from PBMCs, collected about 5 days after the first yellow fever vaccination. The receptors shown here come from a man in his late teens or twenties who received the YFV17D yellow fever vaccine.

The chain carries TRBV20-1 and TRBJ1-5; no clear D gene. Trimming shortened V by 3 bases and J by 4 bases, and 7 bases separated the two germline ends. The CDR3 spans 12 residues. Germline CDR1 reads DFQATT; CDR2 reads SNEGSKA (reference sequence). This CDR3 is CSASPWNQPQHF. The CDR3 DNA reads TGCAGTGCTAGCCCCTGGAATCAGCCCCAGCATTTT.

This clonotype showed up just a few times. V is TRBV11-1 and J is TRBJ2-1, with D possibly TRBD2 on 6 matching bases. Trimming removed 7 bases from V and 7 bases from J, with 17 bases in between. CDR1 and CDR2 from the germline V gene are SGHAT and FQDESV (reference sequence). The CDR3 loop spans 14 amino acids. The CDR3 DNA reads TGTGCCAGCATCACAACGGAGGGGACGAATGAGCAGTTCTTC. Residues: CASITTEGTNEQFF.

The sample holds a few counts of this clonotype. The rearrangement uses TRBV7-6 and TRBJ2-7; no clear D gene. V was trimmed by 3 bases and J by 3 bases, leaving 12 bases between them. This CDR3 is 14 amino acids long. Germline CDR1 reads SGHVS; CDR2 reads FNYEAQ. CDR3 residues: CASSLGTGNYEQYF. In DNA, the CDR3 is TGTGCCAGCAGCTTGGGTACTGGGAACTACGAGCAGTACTTC.

V and J are TRBV4-1 and TRBJ2-3; unclear D gene. The CDR3 runs to 15 residues. Germline values: CDR1 MGHRA, CDR2 YSYEKL. V was cut by 1 base and J by 5 bases, with 13 bases left in between. The DNA of the CDR3 is TGCGCCAGCAGCCAAGGTCCTCTGGTAGGAGATACGCAGTATTTT. This encodes CASSQGPLVGDTQYF.

V is TRBV29-1 and J is TRBJ2-1; 7 bases map to TRBD1. The germline CDR1 and CDR2 sequences are SQVTM and ANQGSEA. The trim removed 4 bases at V and 6 bases at J, leaving 9 bases unmatched. The CDR3 totals 14 residues. The CDR3 reads CSVATGWRGNEQFF. The CDR3 DNA is TGCAGCGTTGCGACAGGGTGGAGAGGCAATGAGCAGTTCTTC.

This clonotype has only a few counts. This sequence joins TRBV12-3 or TRBV12-4 and TRBJ2-1; D might be TRBD2 (6 bases). This CDR3 is built from 14 residues. With 8 bases removed from V and 2 bases from J, the gap between germline ends came to 13 bases. The CDR3 DNA follows: TGTGCCAGCTGGGGGGAAGGGACCTACAATGAGCAGTTCTTC. This gives the protein CASWGEGTYNEQFF.

The chain has TRBV20-1 and TRBJ2-1; D gene unclear. Germline V gene lookup returns CDR1 DFQATT and CDR2 SNEGSKA (reference sequence). V shed 3 bases and J shed 9 bases, with 12 bases lying between them. CDR3 size: 12 residues. The CDR3 sequence is CSASEVPSEQFF. The CDR3 DNA follows: TGCAGTGCTAGCGAGGTCCCCTCTGAGCAGTTCTTC.

The chain links TRBV6-5 to TRBJ2-5; D may be TRBD1 (5 bases). The CDR3 has 14 amino acids. The germline V gene encodes CDR1 MNHEY and CDR2 SVGAGI. The germline V and J ends were trimmed by 2 bases and 5 bases, with 12 bases remaining between them. CDR3 sequence: CASSYGVRAETQYF. In DNA, the CDR3 is TGTGCCAGCAGTTACGGCGTCAGGGCCGAGACCCAGTACTTC.

This clonotype was observed a handful of times. The chain links TRBV4-2 to TRBJ2-4; no reliable D call. The V and J ends lost 0 bases and 6 bases respectively, with 9 bases between them. The CDR3 totals 14 residues. Germline V gene sequence: CDR1 LGHNA, CDR2 YNFKEQ. CDR3 DNA sequence: TGTGCCAGCAGCCAAGATGATAGACTAAACATTCAGTACTTC. The encoded protein is CASSQDDRLNIQYF.

This clonotype came up many times. V gene TRBV20-1 combines with J gene TRBJ2-2; 8 positions agree with TRBD1. Per the germline V gene, CDR1 is DFQATT and CDR2 is SNEGSKA (reference sequence). V lost 3 bases, J lost 4 bases, and 7 bases stayed unmatched. This CDR3 contains 15 residues. The CDR3 DNA reads as TGCAGTGCTAGTGCAGGGGGCTCTCCCACCGGGGAGCTGTTTTTT. It encodes CSASAGGSPTGELFF.

In this sample, this clonotype turned up a few times. The J gene is TRBJ2-3, the V gene TRBV15; no reliable D call. This CDR3 has 12 residues. Germline V gene data show CDR1 as LNHNV and CDR2 as YYDKDF (reference sequence). V lost 9 bases, J lost 0 bases, and 7 bases lay in between. CDR3 residues: CATGLSTDTQYF. In DNA form, the CDR3 reads TGTGCCACGGGTTTGAGCACAGATACGCAGTATTTT.

Only one count was recorded for this clonotype. The chain uses TRBV7-9 and TRBJ2-1; no reliable D call. The V gene's germline CDR1 is SEHNR and CDR2 FQNEAQ (reference sequence). The CDR3 has 13 residues. V was clipped by 8 bases and J by 1 base, with 9 bases between them. CDR3 coding DNA: TGTGCCAGCGACCAGTCGTCCTACAATGAGCAGTTCTTC. Its protein product is CASDQSSYNEQFF.

This chain joins TRBV6-2 or TRBV6-3 and TRBJ1-2; no reliable D call. CDR3 length: 13 amino acids. Trimming stripped 6 bases from V and 4 bases from J, with 12 bases between. Germline loops: CDR1 MNHEY, CDR2 SVGEGT. The CDR3 coding sequence is TGTGCCAGCAGCCTCACAAGGTCCTATGGCTACACCTTC. Protein sequence: CASSLTRSYGYTF.

This clonotype has only a few counts. The V call is TRBV9, the J call TRBJ1-4; no reliable D call. The CDR3 loop spans 15 amino acids. Per the germline V gene, CDR1 is SGDLS and CDR2 is YYNGEE. V lost 4 bases, J lost 2 bases, and 12 bases lay in between. The CDR3 loop is CASSPRIFTNEKLFF. Written as DNA, the CDR3 is TGTGCCAGCAGCCCTCGAATTTTCACTAATGAAAAACTGTTTTTT.

This clonotype was detected only a few times. The chain links TRBV7-9 to TRBJ1-4; TRBD1 matches 7 bases. The CDR3 runs to 13 residues. Per germline, CDR1 SEHNR and CDR2 FQNEAQ (reference sequence). With 6 bases clipped from V and 7 bases from J, the junction kept 5 bases outside the gene matches. For the CDR3, the DNA is TGTGCCAGCAGACAGGGGTTCGGTGAAAAACTGTTTTTT. Its protein product is CASRQGFGEKLFF.

V and J are TRBV20-1 and TRBJ1-4; D uncertain. There are 15 residues in the CDR3. The ends were cut back, 5 bases at V and 0 bases at J, with 13 bases in the middle. CDR1 is DFQATT and CDR2 is SNEGSKA in the germline V gene (reference sequence). The chain's CDR3 is CSAPNPSATNEKLFF. In DNA form, the CDR3 reads TGCAGTGCTCCGAACCCGAGTGCAACTAATGAAAAACTGTTTTTT.

Worth noting for this clonotype: The junction departs from germline at one end; a sequencing error may be responsible. V is TRBV7-2 and J is TRBJ1-1, with D unresolved. The CDR3 has 13 amino acids. Germline CDR1 is SGHTA and CDR2 is FQGNSA. The CDR3 loop is CASSRDPTTQAFF. DNA of the CDR3: TGTGCCAGCAGCCGCGACCCCACCACTCAAGCTTTCTTT.

The chain recombines TRBV6-2 or TRBV6-3 with TRBJ2-3, with 8 nucleotides matching TRBD2. Germline V gives CDR1 MNHEY, CDR2 SVGEGT. Trimming cost V 5 bases and J 1 base; bases outside gene matches: 8. The CDR3 loop spans 16 amino acids. The CDR3 region has the DNA TGTGCCAGCAGTCCACGGACTAGCCGAGGCACAGATACGCAGTATTTT. It yields the protein CASSPRTSRGTDTQYF.

In its sample, this clonotype was seen a few times. CDR3 DNA sequence: TGTGCCAGCAGCTTATCTGGGCTGGACACCGGGGAGCTGTTTTTT. This translates into CASSLSGLDTGELFF. The chain joins TRBV7-3 to TRBJ2-2; the D is unclear. V lost 2 bases, J lost 3 bases, and 10 bases lay in between. The CDR3 totals 15 residues. The germline gives CDR1 SGHTA, CDR2 FQGTGA.

The gene calls are TRBV19 and TRBJ1-2, with D perhaps TRBD1 (6 bases). The germline V gene encodes CDR1 LNHDA and CDR2 SQIVND (reference sequence). This CDR3 has 12 amino acids. Trimming left V 6 bases short and J 6 bases short, with 11 bases between. CDR3 DNA: TGTGCCAGTAGACAGACAGGAGATGGCTACACCTTC. Its translation is CASRQTGDGYTF.

The chain joins TRBV20-1 to TRBJ2-1, with D perhaps TRBD2 (5 bases). CDR1 and CDR2 (germline): DFQATT, SNEGSKA (reference sequence). The CDR3 has 15 residues. V was cut by 0 bases and J by 7 bases, with 16 bases left in between. The CDR3 coding sequence is TGCAGTGCTAGAGACATGGGGTCCCCGGGGAATGAGCAGTTCTTC. Translating gives CSARDMGSPGNEQFF.

This clonotype has just a few counts. This chain connects TRBV3-1 to TRBJ1-6; D may be TRBD1 (5 bases). CDR3 length: 15 residues. CDR1 LGHDT and CDR2 YNNKEL come from the germline V gene (reference sequence). V lost 0 bases, J lost 7 bases, and 10 bases lay in between. For the CDR3, the DNA is TGTGCCAGCAGCCAAGATCTTGGGGGGAATTCACCCCTCCACTTT. This encodes CASSQDLGGNSPLHF.

This clonotype has just a few counts. This chain uses TRBV12-3 or TRBV12-4 with TRBJ1-2; D not certain. This CDR3 is 15 amino acids long. Trimming removed 5 bases at V and 3 bases at J, with 16 bases between. In nucleotides, the CDR3 is TGTGCCAGCAGTAATCCAATGTGGGCGGACTATGGCTACACCTTC. Translating gives CASSNPMWADYGYTF.

This clonotype occurred many times. The chain is built from TRBV12-3 or TRBV12-4 and TRBJ2-1, with 12 nucleotides matching TRBD2. The CDR3 covers 14 residues. After removal of 9 bases from V and 8 bases from J, the junction contained 8 bases not matched to a gene. CDR3 region: CASQLAGGRDEQFF. The CDR3 coding sequence is TGTGCCAGTCAGCTAGCGGGGGGGCGGGATGAGCAGTTCTTC.